This T cell receptor (beta chain) is drawn from a study of blood T cells in healthy people across ages. To note about this clonotype: The antigen remains undetermined.

The use of a sample-barcoded 5' primer and a J-beta primer mix characterized a second PCR of about 7 to 12 cycles. Every single cDNA molecule received a tag from a template-switch adaptor with 12 random nucleotides. TCRdb itself ran the 5' RACE reads through MiXCR, one entry per CDR3 protein. In the table there are roughly 1,300,000 distinct CDR3 sequences, approximately 59% of which are singletons. Whenever a sample was processed, at least 7 million PBMCs were isolated. Study-level points and caveats: Older age went with lower TCR beta diversity per million T cells, in a roughly linear way. From one million sequenced T cells, diversity estimates were lower bounds.

The TCR comes from a man aged 18 to 30 in good health. Sequenced input: blood.

The CDR3 loop is CASSYSYTDRNGVEQYF. The CDR3 DNA reads as TGTGCCAGCAGTTACTCCTACACCGACAGGAACGGTGTTGAGCAGTACTTC. The V call is TRBV6-5, the J call TRBJ2-4; possible D gene TRBD1, 6 bases. With 0 bases removed from V and 13 bases from J, the gap between germline ends came to 25 bases. Germline loops: CDR1 MNHEY, CDR2 SVGAGI. The CDR3 sequence is 17 residues long.